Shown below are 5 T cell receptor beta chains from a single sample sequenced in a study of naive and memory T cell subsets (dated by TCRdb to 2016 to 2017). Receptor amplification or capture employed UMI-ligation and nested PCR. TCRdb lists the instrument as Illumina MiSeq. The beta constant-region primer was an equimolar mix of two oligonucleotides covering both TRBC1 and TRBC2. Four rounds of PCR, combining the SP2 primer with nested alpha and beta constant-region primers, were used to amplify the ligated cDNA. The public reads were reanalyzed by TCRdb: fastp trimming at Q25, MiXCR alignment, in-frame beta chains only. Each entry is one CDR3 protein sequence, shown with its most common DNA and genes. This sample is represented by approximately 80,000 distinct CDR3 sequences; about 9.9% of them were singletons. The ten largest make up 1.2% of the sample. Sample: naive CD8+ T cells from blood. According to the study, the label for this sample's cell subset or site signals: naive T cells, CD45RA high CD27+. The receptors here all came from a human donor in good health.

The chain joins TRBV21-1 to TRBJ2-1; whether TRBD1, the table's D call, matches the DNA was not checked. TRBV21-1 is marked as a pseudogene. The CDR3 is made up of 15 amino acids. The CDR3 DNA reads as TGTGCCAGCAGCAAAGAGGTCGGGATTTACAATGAGCAGTTCTTC. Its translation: CASSKEVGIYNEQFF.

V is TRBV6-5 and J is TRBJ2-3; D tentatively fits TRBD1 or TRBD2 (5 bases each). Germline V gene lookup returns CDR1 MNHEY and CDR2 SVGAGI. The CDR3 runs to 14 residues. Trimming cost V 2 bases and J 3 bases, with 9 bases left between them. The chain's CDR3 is CASSYGGATDTQYF. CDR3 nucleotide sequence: TGTGCCAGCAGTTACGGGGGTGCGACAGATACGCAGTATTTT.

CDR3 sequence: CASKEGTASNTEAFF. The CDR3 DNA reads as TGCGCCAGCAAGGAGGGGACAGCTTCGAACACTGAAGCTTTCTTT. The J gene is TRBJ1-1, the V gene TRBV4-3; 7 nucleotides agree with TRBD1. The germline gives CDR1 LGHNA, CDR2 YSLEER. The CDR3 contains 15 residues. V gave up 7 bases and J gave up 1 base; unmatched junction bases: 9.

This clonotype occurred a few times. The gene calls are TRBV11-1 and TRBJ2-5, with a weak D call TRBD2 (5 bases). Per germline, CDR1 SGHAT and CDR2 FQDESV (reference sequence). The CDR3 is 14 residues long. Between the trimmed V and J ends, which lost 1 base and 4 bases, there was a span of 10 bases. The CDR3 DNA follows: TGTGCCAGCAGCTTAGAACTCGAGGGAGAGACCCAGTACTTC. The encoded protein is CASSLELEGETQYF.

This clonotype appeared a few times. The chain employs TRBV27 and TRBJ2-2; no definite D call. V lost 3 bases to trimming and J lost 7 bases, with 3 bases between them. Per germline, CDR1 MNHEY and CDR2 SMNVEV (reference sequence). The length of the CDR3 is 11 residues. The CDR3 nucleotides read TGTGCCAGCAGTTTCCGCGGGGAGCTGTTTTTT. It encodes CASSFRGELFF.